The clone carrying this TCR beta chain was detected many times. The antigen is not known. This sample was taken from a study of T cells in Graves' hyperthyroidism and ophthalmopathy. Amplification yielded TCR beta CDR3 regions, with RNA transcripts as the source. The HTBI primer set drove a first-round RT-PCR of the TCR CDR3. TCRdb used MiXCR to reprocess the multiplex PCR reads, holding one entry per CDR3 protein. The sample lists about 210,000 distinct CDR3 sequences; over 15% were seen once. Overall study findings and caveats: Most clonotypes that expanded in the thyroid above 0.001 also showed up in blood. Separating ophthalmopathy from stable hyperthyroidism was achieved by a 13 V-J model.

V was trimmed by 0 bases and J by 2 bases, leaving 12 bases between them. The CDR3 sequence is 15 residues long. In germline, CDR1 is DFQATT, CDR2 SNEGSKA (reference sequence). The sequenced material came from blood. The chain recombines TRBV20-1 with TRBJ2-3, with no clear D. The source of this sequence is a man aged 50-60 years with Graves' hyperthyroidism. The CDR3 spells CSARDGSQFTDTQYF. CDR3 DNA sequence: TGCAGTGCTAGAGATGGGTCTCAATTCACAGATACGCAGTATTTT.